This TCR beta chain was retrieved from a study of blood T cell repertoires in COVID-19 (TCRdb year 2020). Background for the entire study: The collaborator samples originated in the United States, Italy and Spain and spanned the acute and convalescent phases of COVID-19. The prospective study material was composed of cDNA or gDNA derived from T cells, B-cell-depleted T cells, or PBMCs. Deeply sampled blood TCRbeta repertoires from subjects exposed to, actively infected with, or recovered from COVID-19 were included in the dataset. The repertoires were released in a freely available public database meant as a resource for research on the immune response to SARS-CoV-2. The samples were drawn from the first 160 participants of the ongoing ImmuneRACE study and from 950 to 1,500 subjects provided by 6 global collaborators. Nearly every sample came with metadata listing a de-identified subject ID, COVID-19 status, age in years and sex. Where available, HLA class I and class II types were obtained from metadata supplied by the sample provider rather than from assay-based typing.

CDR1 and CDR2, per the germline V gene, are MNHEY and SVGEGT. The CDR3 has 19 amino acids, counting the end cysteine and phenylalanine. Only CDR3 DNA remains: 57 bases, in frame from the first base. Germline trimming amounts to 4 bases on V and 4 bases on J, with 17 as the count of junction bases outside the gene matches. What the authors observed across the whole study: How much clinical and demographic metadata was included differed by source and by participant, and the metadata was provided uncurated.

Collaborating institutions collected whole blood in K2EDTA tubes following their own protocols. For TCRbeta analysis, collaborators shipped samples in one of three forms: frozen whole blood, isolated PBMCs, or DNA extracted from either of those sample types. TCRbeta CDR3 regions were amplified from genomic DNA by means of the immunoSEQ Assay, a bias-controlled multiplex PCR. The paper's processing steps were these. Nucleated cell counts per sample were estimated from amplification of reference gene primers within the assay. To quantify the absolute abundance of each unique TCRbeta CDR3 rearrangement, sequence reads were collapsed and filtered. For each sample, productive Simpson clonality was calculated as the square root of Simpson's diversity index over productive rearrangements. Imported from immuneACCESS, the table was reduced by TCRdb to in-frame sequences with V and J called. These copies leave out some clones; in studies compared against another copy, an unresolved V gene accounts for under half, and the cause of the remainder is not known. That table supplies the V and J calls and clone size; D and trimming were determined from the DNA. This sample holds about 70,000 clones; around 85% were observed only once. Approximately 12% of the sample rests with the top ten.

In regard to this clone: The antigen it binds to is not known. No per-base quality is available; no much larger clone lies one base away.

The TCR originated in a human donor in a cohort sampled during active COVID-19. The V and J genes are TRBV6-2 or TRBV6-3 and TRBJ1-4; 8 bases in the junction line up with TRBD1. The material sequenced was peripheral blood. The CDR3 reads as follows: CASSSLRTGPGRGNEKLFF. The base sequence is TGTGCCAGCAGTTCCCTTCGGACAGGGCCTGGTCGGGGTAATGAAAAACTGTTTTTT.